This T cell receptor beta chain comes out of a study of T cell responses to AZD1222 COVID-19 vaccine. Only in-frame clones appear in the TCRdb table, and some are missing; sequencing was by immunoSEQ multiplex PCR. The sample yields about 140,000 clones, about 88% seen once. CDR3 length equals 16 residues. CDR1 and CDR2 (germline): SGDLS, YYNGEE. Trimming removed 0 bases at V and 0 bases at J, with 10 bases between. Material: peripheral blood, obtained 28 days after the second AZD1222 dose. The V gene is TRBV9, the J gene TRBJ1-3; tentative D call: TRBD1 (5 bases). The sequence derives from an adult who received the AZD1222 COVID-19 vaccine. CDR3: CASSVGARASGNTIYF. CDR3 nucleotides: TGTGCCAGCAGCGTAGGGGCCAGGGCCTCTGGAAACACCATATATTTT. Based on the CDR3 plus reference TRBV9 and TRBJ1-3, the full variable domain is DSGVTQTPKHLITATGQRVTLRCSPRSGDLSVYWYQQSLDQGLQFLIQYYNGEERAKGNILERFSAQQFPDLHSELNLSSLELGDSALYFCASSVGARASGNTIYFGEGSWLTVV.